These 28 T cell receptor beta chains came from one sample sequenced in a study of low-dose radiotherapy and immunotherapy resistance in tumors. Primers used for first-strand cDNA, a TRAV- and TRBV-specific set, covered both alpha and beta chains. TCR amplification used roughly 20 PCR cycles, a constant-region primer and a V-primer adapter. TCRdb called the reads again in MiXCR, with one record for every CDR3 protein. This sample has under 40,000 distinct CDR3 sequences, with 49% found just once. This sample's time point: after trial treatment. Treatment noted: LDRT plus nivolumab, ipilimumab, low-dose cyclophosphamide and aspirin (RACIN trial). Sequencing used PBMCs, obtained after low-dose radiotherapy plus immunotherapy. The receptors were gathered from a male donor with gallbladder cancer.

This chain connects TRBV29-1 to TRBJ2-1, with 11 bases that match TRBD2. The V gene end was trimmed by 7 bases and the J gene end by 6 bases; junction bases not matched to a gene: 11. Germline CDR1 is SQVTM and CDR2 is ANQGSEA. This CDR3 comprises 15 residues. The DNA for the CDR3 is TGCAGCGGTACCCCCGGGACTAGCGGAGTCAATGAGCAGTTCTTC. The encoded protein is CSGTPGTSGVNEQFF.

Turning to this clonotype: With only one base between it and a far larger clone, this is likely a read error. CDR3 sequence reads: CARRLVDVAYEQYF. CDR3 DNA sequence: TGTGCCAGAAGGCTGGTGGATGTGGCCTACGAGCAGTACTTC. The chain has TRBV13 and TRBJ2-7; D remains ambiguous. V gave up 9 bases and J gave up 2 bases, with 17 bases separating them. The CDR3 extends over 14 amino acids. The V gene's germline CDR1 is PRHDT and CDR2 FYEKMQ (reference sequence).

The chain links TRBV4-2 to TRBJ2-1; tentatively, D is TRBD2 (6 bases). V shed 0 bases and J shed 0 bases, with 15 bases lying between them. CDR1 and CDR2 from the germline V gene are LGHNA and YNFKEQ. The CDR3 spans 18 residues. This CDR3 reads CASSQDLAPTTSYNEQFF. For the CDR3, the DNA is TGTGCCAGCAGCCAAGATCTAGCGCCCACCACCTCCTACAATGAGCAGTTCTTC.

This clonotype was seen at least ten times. Germline is not matched at one junction end, which may reflect a read error. The chain links TRBV2 to TRBJ2-7, with 10 bases aligning to TRBD2. Germline CDR1 reads SNHLY; CDR2 reads FYNNEI. The CDR3 has 12 residues. The CDR3 loop reads CASSESSGGLPF. The CDR3 region has the DNA TGTGCCAGCAGTGAAAGTAGCGGGGGGCTTCCCTTC.

V usage is TRBV28 and J usage is TRBJ1-5; no reliable D call. The CDR3 runs to 16 residues. V was trimmed by 5 bases and J by 0 bases, leaving 14 bases between them. Germline CDR1 and CDR2: MDHEN and SYDVKM. CDR3 DNA: TGTGCCAGCAGTCTAATGGACGGTTATAGCAATCAGCCCCAGCATTTT. Protein: CASSLMDGYSNQPQHF.

The chain is built from TRBV11-2 and TRBJ1-1; D is unresolved. The germline CDR1 and CDR2 sequences are SGHAT and FQNNGV. The CDR3 extends over 11 amino acids. Trimming pared 9 bases from V and 7 bases from J, leaving 12 bases between. The CDR3 DNA reads TGTGCCAGTAGCCTCGCCAGTGAAGCTTTCTTT. Translated, it gives CASSLASEAFF.

This chain uses TRBV28 with TRBJ2-1; D possibly matches TRBD1 or TRBD2 (5 bases each). Trimming left V 2 bases short and J 9 bases short, with 14 bases between. Germline CDR1 MDHEN, CDR2 SYDVKM. The CDR3 loop spans 14 amino acids. The CDR3 region has the DNA TGTGCCAGCAGTTTAGGCGGCGGGCAGGGTGAGCAGTTCTTC. Translation gives CASSLGGGQGEQFF.

This clonotype appeared a few times. The chain has TRBV6-8 and TRBJ1-3, with D perhaps matching TRBD1 (5 bases). The CDR3 has 14 residues. Trimming removed 6 bases at V and 2 bases at J, with 11 bases between. Germline-derived CDR1 and CDR2 are MNHGY and SAAAGT. CDR3: CASRPGTPGNTIYF. The CDR3 DNA reads as TGTGCCAGCAGACCTGGGACGCCTGGAAACACCATATATTTT.

The chain has TRBV30 and TRBJ1-4; 7 positions agree with TRBD1. Germline CDR1 and CDR2: GTSNPN and SVGIG (reference sequence). This CDR3 is 13 amino acids long. V gave up 4 bases and J gave up 7 bases; unmatched junction bases: 6. The CDR3 nucleotides are TGTGCCTGGAAGGTCACAGGGGCTGAAAAACTGTTTTTT. This translates into CAWKVTGAEKLFF.

This chain uses TRBV24-1 with TRBJ2-5; the match to TRBD1 covers 9 bases. The CDR3 has 16 residues. The ends lost 6 bases at V and 2 bases at J; junction bases unmatched: 9. Germline values: CDR1 KGHDR, CDR2 SFDVKD. CDR3 sequence reads: CATSHYTGGEQETQYF. In DNA form, the CDR3 reads TGTGCCACCAGTCACTACACAGGGGGCGAGCAAGAGACCCAGTACTTC.

The V and J genes are TRBV23-1 and TRBJ1-1; no reliable D call. TRBV23-1 is annotated as an ORF whose role is uncertain. The CDR3 covers 9 residues. Trimming left V 6 bases short and J 7 bases short, with 3 bases between. CDR3 nucleotide sequence: TGCGCCAGCAGCTTTGAAGCTTTCTTT. This gives the protein CASSFEAFF.

The chain has TRBV5-1 and TRBJ2-6, with 7 bases that match TRBD2. The CDR3 is made up of 17 amino acids. Germline V gene lookup returns CDR1 SGHRS and CDR2 YFSETQ. With 0 bases clipped from V and 0 bases from J, the junction kept 3 bases outside the gene matches. CDR3 loop: CASSLASGASGANVLTF. The CDR3 DNA reads TGCGCCAGCAGCTTGGCCAGCGGGGCCTCTGGGGCCAACGTCCTGACTTTC.

Relative to its sample, this clonotype is medium-sized (0.01 to 0.1%). The chain joins TRBV28 to TRBJ2-7, with D perhaps given as TRBD1 or TRBD2 (5 bases each). CDR1 and CDR2 from the germline V gene are MDHEN and SYDVKM. Deletions cut 5 bases from V and 0 bases from J, with 11 bases between. This CDR3 has 14 amino acids. The CDR3 is CASSQGGSSYEQYF. The CDR3 bases are TGTGCCAGCAGTCAGGGCGGGTCCTCCTACGAGCAGTACTTC.

J is TRBJ2-1 and V is TRBV5-4; 10 nucleotides align to TRBD2. After removal of 0 bases from V and 7 bases from J, the junction contained 10 bases not matched to a gene. Germline lookup yields CDR1 SGHNT and CDR2 YYREEE (reference sequence). The CDR3 consists of 17 residues. The CDR3 nucleotides are TGTGCCAGCAGCTTGGGGGGGGGCGCTAGCGGGAGAAATGAGCAGTTCTTC. It yields the protein CASSLGGGASGRNEQFF. The full variable domain, completed using reference TRBV5-4 and TRBJ2-1, is ETGVTQSPTHLIKTRGQQVTLRCSSQSGHNTVSWYQQALGQGPQFIFQYYREEENGRGNFPPRFSGLQFPNYSSELNVNALELDDSALYLCASSLGGGASGRNEQFFGPGTRLTVL.

The chain has TRBV6-2 or TRBV6-3 and TRBJ2-2; no clear D gene. V was clipped by 7 bases and J by 6 bases, with 15 bases between them. The CDR3 extends over 14 amino acids. The germline V gene encodes CDR1 MNHEY and CDR2 SVGEGT. For the CDR3, the DNA is TGTGCCAGCACCAAGGAAGGGTTGGCCGGGGAGCTGTTTTTT. It encodes CASTKEGLAGELFF.

The chain combines TRBV6-2 or TRBV6-3 with TRBJ1-2; D is possibly TRBD1 (6 bases). The CDR3 has 13 residues. Germline CDR1 is MNHEY and CDR2 is SVGEGT. Trimming pared 6 bases from V and 0 bases from J, leaving 8 bases between. The DNA for the CDR3 is TGTGCCAGCAGGACAGGCGCTAACTATGGCTACACCTTC. As protein: CASRTGANYGYTF.

CDR3 sequence: CASSLLGTGNTIYF. The CDR3 region has the DNA TGTGCCAGCAGCTTACTGGGGACCGGAAACACCATATATTTT. This rearrangement joins TRBV7-8 to TRBJ1-3, with TRBD1 as a possible D gene (5 bases). From germline, CDR1 is SGHVS and CDR2 FQNEAQ. Trimming left V 2 bases short and J 4 bases short, with 9 bases between. The CDR3 extends over 14 amino acids. The full variable domain, completed using reference TRBV7-8 and TRBJ1-3, is GAGVSQSPRYKVAKRGQDVALRCDPISGHVSLFWYQQALGQGPEFLTYFQNEAQLDKSGLPSDRFFAERPEGSVSTLKIQRTQQEDSAVYLCASSLLGTGNTIYFGEGSWLTVV.

The chain carries TRBV12-3 or TRBV12-4 and TRBJ2-1; 12 bases map to TRBD2. This CDR3 is built from 16 residues. J lost 0 bases, V lost 5 bases, and 2 bases had no gene match. The CDR3 region has the DNA TGTGCCAGCAGTAGGACTAGCGGGGTCTCCTACAATGAGCAGTTCTTC. Amino acid sequence: CASSRTSGVSYNEQFF.

In this sample, this clonotype is medium-sized. The J gene is TRBJ2-5, the V gene TRBV2, with 14 bases aligning to TRBD2. The CDR3 consists of 16 residues. The V gene end was trimmed by 4 bases and the J gene end by 5 bases; junction bases not matched to a gene: 6. The germline gives CDR1 SNHLY, CDR2 FYNNEI. Here the CDR3 DNA reads TGTGCCAGCAGTGTGATAGGGACTAGCGGGAGTGAGACCCAGTACTTC. Translating gives CASSVIGTSGSETQYF.

This clonotype qualifies as medium-sized (0.01 to 0.1%). The chain combines TRBV7-8 with TRBJ2-5; weak D call: TRBD1 (6 bases). The CDR3 has 14 residues. The V gene lost 2 bases and the J gene lost 4 bases, with 11 bases spanning the gap. From germline, CDR1 is SGHVS and CDR2 FQNEAQ. Here the CDR3 reads CASSLSTGRETQYF. Written as DNA, the CDR3 is TGTGCCAGCAGCTTATCTACAGGGCGAGAGACCCAGTACTTC.

The rearrangement joins TRBV2 to TRBJ2-3, with 12 bases matching TRBD2. There are 16 residues in the CDR3. In germline, CDR1 is SNHLY, CDR2 FYNNEI. J was trimmed by 4 bases and V by 4 bases; bases with no gene match: 6. CDR3 amino acids: CASSGASGGAADTQYF. The CDR3 DNA reads as TGTGCCAGCAGTGGGGCTAGCGGGGGGGCTGCAGATACGCAGTATTTT.

This clonotype has only one observation. Given a far larger clone just one base away, this is likely a sequencing read error. The CDR3 loop is CASSAGTSVVEQYF. The DNA of the CDR3 is TGTGCCAGCAGCGCTGGGACTAGCGTGGTTGAGCAGTACTTC. J is TRBJ2-7 and V is TRBV7-3; 10 nucleotides align to TRBD2. V trimming: 5 bases; J trimming: 7 bases; junction bases outside the gene matches: 8. Germline V CDR1 and CDR2: SGHTA, FQGTGA. This CDR3 contains 14 residues.

This clonotype was seen at least ten times. The chain joins TRBV27 to TRBJ2-7, with D possibly TRBD2 on 6 matching bases. CDR1 is MNHEY and CDR2 is SMNVEV in the germline V gene (reference sequence). The V end lost 4 bases, the J end lost 0 bases, and 13 bases lay between the germline ends. CDR3 length: 15 amino acids. The CDR3 is CASSWRGPPSYEQYF. The CDR3 DNA reads TGTGCCAGCAGTTGGCGGGGACCCCCCTCCTACGAGCAGTACTTC.

This clonotype is deemed medium-sized. A junction end diverges from the germline sequence, so it may reflect a read error. The V gene is TRBV5-1, the J gene TRBJ2-2; no clear D gene. The CDR3 loop spans 14 amino acids. CDR1 is SGHRS and CDR2 is YFSETQ in the germline V gene. CDR3 protein: CASSTTGSTGELFF. The CDR3 nucleotides are TGTGCCAGCAGCACTACCGGGTCCACCGGGGAGCTGTTTTTT.

In this sample, this clonotype is medium-sized. This chain joins TRBV18 and TRBJ2-1; 9 nucleotides align to TRBD1. The CDR3 is 16 amino acids. Germline CDR1 and CDR2: KGHSH and LQKENI. V shed 3 bases and J 4 bases; nucleotides not matched to a gene: 7. CDR3 coding DNA: TGTGCCAGCTCACCCATCGGGACAGGGATTTACAATGAGCAGTTCTTC. Encoded protein: CASSPIGTGIYNEQFF.

The chain recombines TRBV26 with TRBJ1-1; TRBD1 was called by the table and not checked on the DNA. TRBV26 is a pseudogene locus. The CDR3 runs to 14 residues. Here the CDR3 reads CASSPTGWNTEAFF. DNA for the CDR3: TGTGCCAGCAGCCCGACAGGCTGGAACACTGAAGCTTTCTTT.

A word on this clonotype: The junction shows a germline mismatch at one end, possibly a read error. V is TRBV6-6 and J is TRBJ2-5; 11 bases line up with TRBD2. The germline V gene has CDR1 MNHNY and CDR2 SVGAGI (reference sequence). This CDR3 comprises 15 residues. This CDR3 reads CASRGLAERQETEYF. Here the CDR3 DNA reads TGTGCCAGCAGGGGACTAGCGGAGCGTCAAGAGACCGAGTACTTC.

This chain links TRBV6-1 with TRBJ2-1, with TRBD2 matching over 7 bases. The CDR3 has 18 residues. Germline V gives CDR1 MNHNS, CDR2 SASEGT. V dropped 4 bases and J dropped 4; count of bases not matched to a gene: 16. Here the CDR3 DNA reads TGTGCCAGCAGTGTAGGGATGACCTCTGGAGCGGGATACAATGAGCAGTTCTTC. Translating gives CASSVGMTSGAGYNEQFF.